The text below deals with one TCR beta chain. Its target antigen remains unknown. Base qualities are missing; no much larger clone stands one base away. This sample was included in a study of blood T cells in healthy people across ages (dated by TCRdb to the mid-2010s). For the study in its entirety: In model experiments, roughly one uniquely barcoded TCR beta cDNA molecule per two T cells was captured by template switching. Age-related changes in TCR beta repertoire diversity were measured in the study by deep sequencing normalized with unique cDNA molecular identifiers. The donors were divided into four age groups: young (average approximately 17 years), middle-aged (roughly 40), aged (about 62) and long-lived (roughly 82). To avoid experimental bias, donors of different ages were distributed randomly across sequencing lanes. Two additional independent replicas of 1 million unique cDNA reads from the same blood draw were analyzed for two donors (one aged 18 to 30 and one aged 80 or older). The full study reports these points: Observed TCR beta diversity correlated strongly with the percentage of naive T cells measured by flow cytometry. Total diversity estimates from one million sequenced T cells were considered lower bounds and underestimates. Conclusive comparison of naive and antigen-experienced compartments was prevented by the profiling of bulk unsorted PBMCs. Observed TCR beta diversity per million T cells fell roughly linearly with age, and a significant reduction was already apparent by age around 40. Compared with the aged group, the long-lived group had more naive CD4+ T cells, fewer expanded clones and increased TCR diversity, a pattern suggesting age selection. The CMV infection status of donors was not known, potentially confounding age-related changes in expanded clonotypes.

The library was built by means of 5' RACE. These reads were obtained on an Illumina HiSeq 2500. A second PCR of roughly 7 to 11 cycles was performed with a sample-barcoded 5' primer and a J-beta primer mix. A template-switch 5' adaptor carrying 12 random nucleotides introduced a unique molecular identifier onto each TCR beta cDNA molecule. Each sample yielded at least 2.5 million CDR3-containing paired-end reads. First-strand cDNA was synthesized from all RNA with the Mint cDNA synthesis kit, primed by a TRBC-specific oligonucleotide. All cDNA was treated with uracil-DNA glycosylase and then went through a first 18-cycle PCR with the universal primers M1SS and BC2_uni_R. Per the original workflow: Normalization of each sample was performed by random selection of 1 million high-quality reads, each carrying a distinct molecular identifier. Reads sharing molecular identifiers were discarded rather than binned into consensus sequences. CDR3 identification, clonotype clustering and error correction used MiTCR with a Q25 quality threshold and the strictest error-elimination algorithm. A nonparametric unseen species model with Euler transformation was used to estimate lower-bound total TCR beta diversity. TCRdb took the public reads, trimmed them with fastp at Q25, ran MiXCR for clone calling and kept in-frame beta chains. Records with the same CDR3 protein are collapsed into one entry carrying the most frequent genes and DNA. The authors' filters were not applied to this entry. This sample has 850,000 or so distinct CDR3 sequences in its table, and more than 25% of those were observed once. 15% to 20% of the sample is in the top ten clones.

Donors were a few dozen systemically healthy Caucasian individuals from Russia aged 6 to 90 years. Each donor gave ten milliliters of peripheral blood, collected into EDTA-treated Vacutainer tubes. Ficoll-Paque density-gradient centrifugation was used to isolate PBMCs, with at least 6.5 million obtained per sample. Trizol reagent was used to extract total RNA from PBMCs, with at least 6 micrograms per sample. For every donor, flow cytometry on a PBMC aliquot measured the percentage of naive CD45RAhigh/CD27high T cells. The sequencing input was blood. This clonotype originated in a woman of 80 years or more in good health.

CDR3 loop: CSAVGLAGGVVGGYF. In nucleotides, the sequence is TGCAGTGCCGTCGGGCTAGCGGGGGGGGTCGTCGGAGGGTACTTC. Here the chain combines TRBV20-1 and TRBJ2-5, with 12 middle bases fitting TRBD2. Trimming takes 6 bases off V and 13 bases off J; junction bases not matched to a gene: 18. Spanning cysteine to phenylalanine, the CDR3 consists of 15 amino acids. Only the CDR3 part of the read is kept: 45 bases, read in frame from the first base. Based on the germline V gene (reference sequence), the CDR1 and CDR2 sequences are DFQATT and SNEGSKA.